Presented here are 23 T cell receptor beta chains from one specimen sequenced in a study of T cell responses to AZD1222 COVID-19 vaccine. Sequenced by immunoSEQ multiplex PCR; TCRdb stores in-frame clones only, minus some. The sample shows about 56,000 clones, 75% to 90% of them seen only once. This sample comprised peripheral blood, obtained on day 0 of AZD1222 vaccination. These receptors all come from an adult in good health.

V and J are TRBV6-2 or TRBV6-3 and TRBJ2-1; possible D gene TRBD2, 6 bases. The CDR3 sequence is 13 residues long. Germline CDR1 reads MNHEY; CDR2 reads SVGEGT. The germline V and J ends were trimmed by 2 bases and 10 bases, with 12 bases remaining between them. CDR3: CASSYIGGMEQFF. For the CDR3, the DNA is TGTGCCAGCAGTTACATTGGCGGGATGGAGCAGTTCTTC.

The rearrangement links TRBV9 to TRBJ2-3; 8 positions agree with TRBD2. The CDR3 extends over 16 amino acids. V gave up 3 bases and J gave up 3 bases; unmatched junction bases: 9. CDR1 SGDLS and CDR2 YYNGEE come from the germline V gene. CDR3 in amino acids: CASSGPAGGETDTQYF. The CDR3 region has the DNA TGTGCCAGCAGCGGACCCGCGGGGGGAGAAACAGATACGCAGTATTTT.

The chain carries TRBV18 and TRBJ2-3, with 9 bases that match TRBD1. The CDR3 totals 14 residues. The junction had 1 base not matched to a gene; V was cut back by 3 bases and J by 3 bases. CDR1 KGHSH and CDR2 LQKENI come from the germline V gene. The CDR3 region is CASSPGQGTDTQYF. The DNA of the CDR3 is TGTGCCAGCTCACCGGGACAGGGAACAGATACGCAGTATTTT.

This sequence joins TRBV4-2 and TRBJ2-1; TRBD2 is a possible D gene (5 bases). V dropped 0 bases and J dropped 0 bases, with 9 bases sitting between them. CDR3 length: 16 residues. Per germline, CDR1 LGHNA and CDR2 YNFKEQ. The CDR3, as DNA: TGTGCCAGCAGCCAAGAAAGCGGCAGCTCCTACAATGAGCAGTTCTTC. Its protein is CASSQESGSSYNEQFF.

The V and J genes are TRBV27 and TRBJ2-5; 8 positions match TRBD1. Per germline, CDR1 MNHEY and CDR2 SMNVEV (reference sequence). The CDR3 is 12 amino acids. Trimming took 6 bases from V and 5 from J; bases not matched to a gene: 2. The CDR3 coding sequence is TGTGCCAGCAGGGACAGGGCCGAGACCCAGTACTTC. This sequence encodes CASRDRAETQYF.

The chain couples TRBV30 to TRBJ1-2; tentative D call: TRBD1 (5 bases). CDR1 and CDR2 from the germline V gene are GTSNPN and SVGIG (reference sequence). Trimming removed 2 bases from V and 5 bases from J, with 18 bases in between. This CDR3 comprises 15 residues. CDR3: CAWSMGLLLPYGYTF. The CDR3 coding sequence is TGTGCCTGGAGTATGGGGCTACTACTTCCTTATGGCTACACCTTC. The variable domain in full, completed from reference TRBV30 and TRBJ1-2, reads SQTIHQWPATLVQPVGSPLSLECTVEGTSNPNLYWYRQAAGRGLQLLFYSVGIGQISSEVPQNLSASRPQDRQFILSSKKLLLSDSGFYLCAWSMGLLLPYGYTFGSGTRLTVV.

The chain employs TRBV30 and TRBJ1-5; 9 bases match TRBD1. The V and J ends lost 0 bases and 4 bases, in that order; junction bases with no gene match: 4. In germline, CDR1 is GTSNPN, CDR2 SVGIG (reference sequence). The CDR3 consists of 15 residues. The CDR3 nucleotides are TGTGCCTGGAGTGTAGAGGGACAGGGAAATCAGCCCCAGCATTTT. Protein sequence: CAWSVEGQGNQPQHF.

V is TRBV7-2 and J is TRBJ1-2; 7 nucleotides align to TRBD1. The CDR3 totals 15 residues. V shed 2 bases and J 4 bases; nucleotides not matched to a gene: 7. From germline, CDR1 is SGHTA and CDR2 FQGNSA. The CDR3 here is CASSLTGEAIYGYTF. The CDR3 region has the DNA TGTGCCAGCAGCTTAACAGGGGAGGCCATCTATGGCTACACCTTC.

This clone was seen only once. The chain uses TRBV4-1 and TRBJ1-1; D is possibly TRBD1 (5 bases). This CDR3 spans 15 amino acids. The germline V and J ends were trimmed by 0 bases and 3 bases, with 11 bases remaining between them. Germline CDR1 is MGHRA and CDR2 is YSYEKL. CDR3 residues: CASSQEVTGDTEAFF. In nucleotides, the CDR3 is TGCGCCAGCAGCCAAGAGGTTACAGGTGACACTGAAGCTTTCTTT.

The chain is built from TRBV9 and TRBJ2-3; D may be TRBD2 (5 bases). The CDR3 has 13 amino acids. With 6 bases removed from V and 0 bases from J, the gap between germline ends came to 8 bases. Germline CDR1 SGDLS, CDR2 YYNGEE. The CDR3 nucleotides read TGTGCCAGCAAGCCGGGGAGCACAGATACGCAGTATTTT. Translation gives CASKPGSTDTQYF. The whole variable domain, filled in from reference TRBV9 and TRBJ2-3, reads DSGVTQTPKHLITATGQRVTLRCSPRSGDLSVYWYQQSLDQGLQFLIQYYNGEERAKGNILERFSAQQFPDLHSELNLSSLELGDSALYFCASKPGSTDTQYFGPGTRLTVL.

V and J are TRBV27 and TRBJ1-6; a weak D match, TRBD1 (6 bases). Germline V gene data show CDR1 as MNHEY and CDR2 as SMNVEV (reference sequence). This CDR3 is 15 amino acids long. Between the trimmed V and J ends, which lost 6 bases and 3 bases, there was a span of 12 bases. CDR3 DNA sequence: TGTGCCAGCAGGTCGGACAGAAACTATAATTCACCCCTCCACTTT. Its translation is CASRSDRNYNSPLHF.

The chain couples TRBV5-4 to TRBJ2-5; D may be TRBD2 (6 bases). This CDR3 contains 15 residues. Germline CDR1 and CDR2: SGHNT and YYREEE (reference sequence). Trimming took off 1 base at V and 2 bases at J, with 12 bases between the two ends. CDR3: CASSLLPGTQETQYF. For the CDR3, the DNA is TGTGCCAGCAGCTTGCTTCCCGGGACTCAAGAGACCCAGTACTTC.

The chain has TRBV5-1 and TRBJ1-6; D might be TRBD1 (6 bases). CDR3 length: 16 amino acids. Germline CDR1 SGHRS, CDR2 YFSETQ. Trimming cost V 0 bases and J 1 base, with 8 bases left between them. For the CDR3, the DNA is TGCGCCAGCAGCTTGGAGGACAGATCCTATAATTCACCCCTCCACTTT. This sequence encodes CASSLEDRSYNSPLHF.

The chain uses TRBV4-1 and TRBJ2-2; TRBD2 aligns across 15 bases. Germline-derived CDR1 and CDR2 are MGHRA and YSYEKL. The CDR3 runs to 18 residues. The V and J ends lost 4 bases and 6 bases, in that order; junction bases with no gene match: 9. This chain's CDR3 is CASSRGLAGGRKAGELFF. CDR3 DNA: TGCGCCAGCAGCCGCGGACTAGCGGGAGGGCGAAAGGCCGGGGAGCTGTTTTTT.

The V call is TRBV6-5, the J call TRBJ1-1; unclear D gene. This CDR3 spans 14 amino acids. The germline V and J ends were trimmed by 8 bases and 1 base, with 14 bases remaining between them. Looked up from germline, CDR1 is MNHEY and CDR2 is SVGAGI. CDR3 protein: CASHVNGANTEAFF. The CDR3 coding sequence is TGTGCCAGCCATGTCAACGGAGCGAACACTGAAGCTTTCTTT.

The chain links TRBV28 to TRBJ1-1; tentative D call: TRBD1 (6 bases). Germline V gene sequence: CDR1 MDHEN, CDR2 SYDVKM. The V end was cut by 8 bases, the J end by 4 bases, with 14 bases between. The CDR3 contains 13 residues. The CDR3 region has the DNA TGTGCCAGCCTCAGGGGCGCGGGCACTGAAGCTTTCTTT. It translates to CASLRGAGTEAFF. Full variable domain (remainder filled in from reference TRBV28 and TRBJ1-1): DVKVTQSSRYLVKRTGEKVFLECVQDMDHENMFWYRQDPGLGLRLIYFSYDVKMKEKGDIPEGYSVSREKKERFSLILESASTNQTSMYLCASLRGAGTEAFFGQGTRLTVV.

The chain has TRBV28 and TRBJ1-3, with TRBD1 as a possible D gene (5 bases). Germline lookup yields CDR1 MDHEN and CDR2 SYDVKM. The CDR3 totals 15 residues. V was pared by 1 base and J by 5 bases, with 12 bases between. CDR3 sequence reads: CASSLFDQGRNTIYF. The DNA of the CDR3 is TGTGCCAGCAGTTTATTCGACCAGGGACGAAACACCATATATTTT.

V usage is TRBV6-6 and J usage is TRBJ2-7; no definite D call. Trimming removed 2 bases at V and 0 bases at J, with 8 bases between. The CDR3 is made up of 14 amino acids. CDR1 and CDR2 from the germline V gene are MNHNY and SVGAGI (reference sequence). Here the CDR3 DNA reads TGTGCCAGCAGTTACGTCACGAGCTCCTACGAGCAGTACTTC. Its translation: CASSYVTSSYEQYF.

CDR3 coding DNA: TGTGCCAGCAGCCAAGAGGCGGGCTATCGGCAGTACTTC. This gives the protein CASSQEAGYRQYF. The chain couples TRBV4-2 to TRBJ2-7; perhaps TRBD2 as D (5 bases). The CDR3 covers 13 residues. Germline V lookup: CDR1 LGHNA, CDR2 YNFKEQ. V was trimmed by 0 bases and J by 9 bases, leaving 12 bases between them.

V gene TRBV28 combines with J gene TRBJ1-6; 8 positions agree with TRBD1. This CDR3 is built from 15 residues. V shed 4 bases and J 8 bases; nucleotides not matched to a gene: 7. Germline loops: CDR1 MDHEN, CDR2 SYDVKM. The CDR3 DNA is TGTGCCAGCAGTTCAGGGACAGGCCCGTATTCACCCCTCCACTTT. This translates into CASSSGTGPYSPLHF.

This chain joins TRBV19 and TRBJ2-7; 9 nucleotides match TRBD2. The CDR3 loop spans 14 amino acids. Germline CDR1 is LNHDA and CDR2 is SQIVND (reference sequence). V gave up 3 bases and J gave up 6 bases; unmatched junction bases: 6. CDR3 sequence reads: CASSIGTSYGEQYF. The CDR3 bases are TGTGCCAGTAGTATCGGGACTAGCTATGGCGAGCAGTACTTC.

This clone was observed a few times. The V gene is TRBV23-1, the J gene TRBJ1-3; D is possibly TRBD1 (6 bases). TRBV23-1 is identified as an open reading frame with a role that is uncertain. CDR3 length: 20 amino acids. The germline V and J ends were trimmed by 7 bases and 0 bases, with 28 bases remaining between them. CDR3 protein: CASTEQGNPLPTNSGNTIYF. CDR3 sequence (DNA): TGCGCCAGCACCGAACAGGGCAATCCCCTACCTACCAACTCTGGAAACACCATATATTTT.

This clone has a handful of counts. This chain's CDR3 is CASSRVTSGTSYEQYF. CDR3 sequence (DNA): TGTGCCAGCAGCCGCGTGACTAGCGGGACTAGTTACGAGCAGTACTTC. The rearrangement uses TRBV3-1 (or the pseudogene TRBV3-2) and TRBJ2-7, with 11 bases that match TRBD2. This CDR3 is 16 amino acids long. V trimming: 4 bases; J trimming: 4 bases; junction bases outside the gene matches: 9. In germline, CDR1 is LGHDT, CDR2 YNNKEL (reference sequence).